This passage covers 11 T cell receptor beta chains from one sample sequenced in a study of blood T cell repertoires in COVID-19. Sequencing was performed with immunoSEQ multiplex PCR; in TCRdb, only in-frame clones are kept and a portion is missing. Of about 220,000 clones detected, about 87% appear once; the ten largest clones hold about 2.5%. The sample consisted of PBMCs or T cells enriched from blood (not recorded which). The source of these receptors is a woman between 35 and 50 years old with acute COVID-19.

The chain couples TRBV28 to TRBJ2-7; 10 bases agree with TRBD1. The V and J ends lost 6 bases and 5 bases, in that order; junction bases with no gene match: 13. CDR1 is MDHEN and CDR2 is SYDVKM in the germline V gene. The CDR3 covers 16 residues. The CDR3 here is CASSPVGTGVGNEQYV. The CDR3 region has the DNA TGTGCCAGCAGCCCCGTCGGGACAGGGGTGGGGAACGAGCAGTACGTC.

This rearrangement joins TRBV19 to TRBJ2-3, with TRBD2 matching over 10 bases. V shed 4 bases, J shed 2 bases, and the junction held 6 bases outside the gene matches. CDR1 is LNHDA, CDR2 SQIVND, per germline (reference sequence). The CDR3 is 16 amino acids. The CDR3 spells CASSTIAGGTTDTQYF. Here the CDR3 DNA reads TGTGCCAGTAGTACAATAGCGGGGGGAACCACAGATACGCAGTATTTT.

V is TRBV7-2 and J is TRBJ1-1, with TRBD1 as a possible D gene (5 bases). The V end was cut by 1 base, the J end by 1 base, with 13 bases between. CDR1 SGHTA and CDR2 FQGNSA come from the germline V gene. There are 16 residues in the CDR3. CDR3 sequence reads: CASSLGSGRANTEAFF. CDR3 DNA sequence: TGTGCCAGCAGCTTAGGATCGGGCAGGGCGAACACTGAAGCTTTCTTT. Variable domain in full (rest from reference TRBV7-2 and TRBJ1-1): GAGVSQSPSNKVTEKGKDVELRCDPISGHTALYWYRQSLGQGLEFLIYFQGNSAPDKSGLPSDRFSAERTGGSVSTLTIQRTQQEDSAVYLCASSLGSGRANTEAFFGQGTRLTVV.

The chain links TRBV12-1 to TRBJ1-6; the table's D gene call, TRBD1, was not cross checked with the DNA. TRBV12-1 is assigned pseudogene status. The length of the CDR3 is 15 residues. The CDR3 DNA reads TGTGCCAGCAGCCCCCCTGACACTCGGCATTCACCCCTCCACTTT. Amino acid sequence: CASSPPDTRHSPLHF.

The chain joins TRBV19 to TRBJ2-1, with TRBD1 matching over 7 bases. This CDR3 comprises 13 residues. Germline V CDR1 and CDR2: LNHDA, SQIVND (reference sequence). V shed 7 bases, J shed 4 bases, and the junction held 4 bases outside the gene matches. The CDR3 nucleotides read TGTGCCAGTACCCCGACAGGGTACAATGAGCAGTTCTTC. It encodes CASTPTGYNEQFF.

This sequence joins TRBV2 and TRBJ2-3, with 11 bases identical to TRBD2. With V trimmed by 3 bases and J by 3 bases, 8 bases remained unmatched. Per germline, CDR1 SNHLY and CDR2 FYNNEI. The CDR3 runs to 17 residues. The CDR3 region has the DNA TGTGCCAGCAGTGATGGGCTAGCGGGAGGAGGAACAGATACGCAGTATTTT. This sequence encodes CASSDGLAGGGTDTQYF. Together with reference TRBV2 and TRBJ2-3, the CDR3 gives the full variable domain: EPEVTQTPSHQVTQMGQEVILRCVPISNHLYFYWYRQILGQKVEFLVSFYNNEISEKSEIFDDQFSVERPDGSNFTLKIRSTKLEDSAMYFCASSDGLAGGGTDTQYFGPGTRLTVL.

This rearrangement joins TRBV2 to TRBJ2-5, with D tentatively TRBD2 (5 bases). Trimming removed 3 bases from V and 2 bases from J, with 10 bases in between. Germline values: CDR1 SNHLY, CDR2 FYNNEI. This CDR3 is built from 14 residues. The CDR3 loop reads CASSDREWQETQYF. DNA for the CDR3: TGTGCCAGCAGTGACCGGGAATGGCAAGAGACCCAGTACTTC.

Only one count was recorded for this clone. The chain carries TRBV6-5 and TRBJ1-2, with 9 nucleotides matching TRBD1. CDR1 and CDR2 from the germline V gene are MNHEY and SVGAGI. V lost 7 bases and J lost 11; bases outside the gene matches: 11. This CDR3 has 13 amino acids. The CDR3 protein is CASTPGQGVRYTF. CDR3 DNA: TGTGCCAGCACCCCGGGACAGGGTGTTCGGTACACCTTC.

The CDR3 DNA reads TGCGCCAGCAGCCAAGGAAGTGGGGGGGCCGGTCAAGAGACCCAGTACTTC. Its protein product is CASSQGSGGAGQETQYF. V gene TRBV4-1 combines with J gene TRBJ2-5; D might be TRBD2 (7 bases). Germline V gene lookup returns CDR1 MGHRA and CDR2 YSYEKL. V lost 1 base to trimming and J lost 2 bases, with 17 bases between them. The CDR3 totals 17 residues.

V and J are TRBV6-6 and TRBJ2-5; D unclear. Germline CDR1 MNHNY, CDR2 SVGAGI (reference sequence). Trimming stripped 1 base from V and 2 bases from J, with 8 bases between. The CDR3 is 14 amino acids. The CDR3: CASSYFVGQETQYF. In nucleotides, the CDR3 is TGTGCCAGCAGTTACTTTGTCGGTCAAGAGACCCAGTACTTC.

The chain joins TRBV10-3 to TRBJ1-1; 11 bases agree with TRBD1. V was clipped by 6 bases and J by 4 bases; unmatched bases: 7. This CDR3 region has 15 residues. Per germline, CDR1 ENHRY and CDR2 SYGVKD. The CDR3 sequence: CAISATGTGGTEAFF. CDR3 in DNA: TGTGCCATCAGCGCAACCGGGACAGGGGGCACTGAAGCTTTCTTT.